This T cell receptor beta chain was captured in a study of blood T cell repertoires in COVID-19. Researchers sorted participants into cohorts using their self-reported clinical history. The V gene's germline CDR1 is KGHSH and CDR2 LQKENI. Trimming pared 6 bases from V and 7 bases from J, leaving 9 bases between. The CDR3 is 11 residues long. Method: immunoSEQ multiplex PCR; TCRdb's copy keeps in-frame clones and lacks some. The table records approximately 490,000 clones, about 90% of them present only once. The specimen was PBMCs or T cells enriched from blood (not recorded which). This clonotype originated in a young woman who had recovered from COVID-19. The V gene is TRBV18, the J gene TRBJ1-1; D gene unclear. CDR3 region: CASSSVGEAFF. The CDR3 nucleotides read TGTGCCAGCTCTAGCGTTGGTGAAGCTTTCTTT. Together with reference TRBV18 and TRBJ1-1, the CDR3 gives the full variable domain: NAGVMQNPRHLVRRRGQEARLRCSPMKGHSHVYWYRQLPEEGLKFMVYLQKENIIDESGMPKERFSAEFPKEGPSILRIQQVVRGDSAAYFCASSSVGEAFFGQGTRLTVV.